This T cell receptor beta chain came from a study of blood T cell repertoires in COVID-19. Turning to the study itself: The analysed material was cDNA or gDNA that came from T cells, B-cell-depleted T cells, or PBMCs.

TCRdb keeps only in-frame clones here, not all; method: immunoSEQ multiplex PCR. The table shows about 280,000 clones, with around 83% occurring only once. This CDR3 region has 14 residues. Germline values: CDR1 MNHEY, CDR2 SVGAGI. V lost 4 bases to trimming and J lost 6 bases, with 14 bases between them. Source material: PBMCs or T cells enriched from blood (not recorded which). This chain links TRBV6-5 with TRBJ2-3; D is unresolved. The TCR comes from a man aged 35 to 55 who had been exposed to COVID-19. The CDR3, as DNA: TGTGCCAGCAGTTCCACCGCCACAGCCGATACGCAGTATTTT. Translated: CASSSTATADTQYF.